The present entry profiles one T cell receptor (beta chain) with its context. Seattle cases were enrolled at active infection and followed longitudinally. Unmatched junction bases numbered 4, after V lost 0 bases and J lost 4 bases. Germline-derived CDR1 and CDR2 are LGHNA and YNFKEQ. CDR3 length: 16 amino acids. Per the original methods: Amplification with reference gene primers provided the estimates of nucleated cell counts. Produced via immunoSEQ multiplex PCR; TCRdb's table is partial and in-frame only. That table furnishes V, J and clone size, whereas the DNA furnished D and trimming. The sample has roughly 50,000 clones; approximately 83% are singletons. The sample comes from a study of blood T cell repertoires in COVID-19. Study at large: Acute-phase and convalescent COVID-19 samples originated in the United States, Italy and Spain. In each case, the material was cDNA or gDNA derived from T cells, B-cell-depleted T cells, or PBMCs.

The chain employs TRBV4-2 and TRBJ2-3; 10 bases line up with TRBD2. The sequenced sample consisted of peripheral blood. The TCR was taken from a woman of 80 years or more with COVID-19, enrolled during active disease. The CDR3 here is CASSQESLAGADTQYF. CDR3 DNA: TGTGCCAGCAGCCAAGAATCCCTAGCGGGAGCAGATACGCAGTATTTT.